A single sample is the source of the 21 T cell receptor beta chains below, sequenced in a study of T cell changes during pregnancy in multiple sclerosis. Some clones are missing from TCRdb's copy, which holds only in-frame ones; the method was immunoSEQ multiplex PCR. The sample lists tens of thousands of clones; around 92% were seen once. The specimen comprised peripheral blood, sampled before pregnancy. The receptors were sampled from a female donor with multiple sclerosis, enrolled in a pregnancy study.

The chain joins TRBV7-9 to TRBJ2-1, with D possibly TRBD2 on 6 matching bases. V lost 1 base and J 6 bases, leaving 13 bases between the germline ends. This CDR3 contains 15 residues. In germline, CDR1 is SEHNR, CDR2 FQNEAQ (reference sequence). The chain's CDR3 is CASSLVPGTGNEQFF. The CDR3 DNA reads TGTGCCAGCAGCTTAGTACCGGGGACTGGCAATGAGCAGTTCTTC.

V is TRBV7-9 and J is TRBJ2-1, with TRBD1 matching 8 bases. CDR3 length: 16 amino acids. Trimming cost V 5 bases and J 9 bases; bases outside gene matches: 15. Germline CDR1 reads SEHNR; CDR2 reads FQNEAQ (reference sequence). Written as DNA, the CDR3 is TGTGCCAGCAGCCCCTGGGGGACAGGAGGGTCTGGTGAGCAGTTCTTC. It specifies CASSPWGTGGSGEQFF.

The chain couples TRBV4-1 to TRBJ2-1; 7 bases map to TRBD2. CDR1 and CDR2 (germline): MGHRA, YSYEKL. The J segment lost 2 bases and the V segment lost 3 bases, leaving 7 bases of the junction unmatched. The CDR3 is 16 amino acids. CDR3 sequence reads: CASSQTRGGAYNEQFF. Written as DNA, the CDR3 is TGCGCCAGCAGCCAGACGAGGGGAGGGGCCTACAATGAGCAGTTCTTC.

The rearrangement joins TRBV30 to TRBJ1-4, with D tentatively TRBD1 (5 bases). V gave up 2 bases and J gave up 4 bases, with 14 bases separating them. The germline V gene has CDR1 GTSNPN and CDR2 SVGIG (reference sequence). CDR3 size: 15 residues. CDR3 in DNA: TGTGCCTGGAGTTATTCTCAGGGTATTAATGAAAAACTGTTTTTT. Translated: CAWSYSQGINEKLFF.

The gene calls are TRBV6-5 and TRBJ2-1; no definite D call. CDR1 and CDR2 (germline): MNHEY, SVGAGI. Trimming left V 2 bases short and J 9 bases short, with 14 bases between. The CDR3 is made up of 14 amino acids. DNA for the CDR3: TGTGCCAGCAGTTACGAAGTAGCCTTCGGTGAGCAGTTCTTC. It codes for CASSYEVAFGEQFF.

This clone was observed once. The rearrangement uses TRBV15 and TRBJ2-5; perhaps TRBD1 as D (7 bases). The CDR3 spans 18 residues. Germline V gene sequence: CDR1 LNHNV, CDR2 YYDKDF (reference sequence). Trimming pared 3 bases from V and 1 base from J, leaving 21 bases between. The CDR3 DNA reads TGTGCCACCAGCAGGACAGGGAAAGGGCTCGGGGGCCAAGAGACCCAGTACTTC. Protein: CATSRTGKGLGGQETQYF.

The chain recombines TRBV28 with TRBJ1-4; D not resolved. V was pared by 3 bases and J by 7 bases, with 9 bases between. This CDR3 contains 13 residues. Germline assignment: CDR1 MDHEN and CDR2 SYDVKM. The CDR3 coding sequence is TGTGCCAGCAGTTTTACAGCAAGTGAAAAACTGTTTTTT. Its protein is CASSFTASEKLFF.

V is TRBV19 and J is TRBJ2-7; D possibly corresponds to TRBD2 (6 bases). CDR1 and CDR2 (germline): LNHDA, SQIVND (reference sequence). The CDR3 covers 16 residues. With 4 bases removed from V and 7 bases from J, the gap between germline ends came to 23 bases. The CDR3 loop is CASSNPGSGDLWEQYF. The CDR3 nucleotides read TGTGCCAGTAGTAATCCCGGGAGCGGAGACCTCTGGGAGCAGTACTTC.

The genes are TRBV7-3 and TRBJ2-1; 14 bases are shared with TRBD2. The CDR3 extends over 17 amino acids. Germline lookup yields CDR1 SGHTA and CDR2 FQGTGA. V dropped 1 base and J dropped 2; count of bases not matched to a gene: 1. The CDR3 bases are TGTGCCAGCAGCTTAAAGACTAGCGGGAGGGCCTACAATGAGCAGTTCTTC. It specifies CASSLKTSGRAYNEQFF.

The CDR3 DNA follows: TGCGCCAGCAGCTTGGCCTGGGGCAACAGGGTTCCCTACGAGCAGTACTTC. Translated, it gives CASSLAWGNRVPYEQYF. V and J are TRBV5-1 and TRBJ2-7, with D possibly matching TRBD1 (6 bases). V lost 0 bases and J lost 2, with 18 bases in between. Germline loops: CDR1 SGHRS, CDR2 YFSETQ. This CDR3 is 17 amino acids long.

The V gene is TRBV7-6, the J gene TRBJ2-3; D is unclear. Per germline, CDR1 SGHVS and CDR2 FNYEAQ. The CDR3 runs 12 residues. V lost 4 bases, J lost 9 bases, and 11 bases lay in between. The DNA for the CDR3 is TGTGCCAGCAGCTCCCTAGGTGACACGCAGTATTTT. As protein: CASSSLGDTQYF.

This clone was seen a single time. DNA for the CDR3: TGTGCCAGCAGTTTCGGGACAGCCTACGAGCAGTACTTC. It translates to CASSFGTAYEQYF. The chain has TRBV27 and TRBJ2-7; TRBD1 agrees at 7 bases. The germline gives CDR1 MNHEY, CDR2 SMNVEV (reference sequence). V shed 3 bases and J 2 bases; nucleotides not matched to a gene: 1. CDR3 length: 13 residues.

The chain couples TRBV5-1 to TRBJ1-2; D might be TRBD1 (6 bases). The CDR3 has 12 residues. Germline V lookup: CDR1 SGHRS, CDR2 YFSETQ. The ends were cut back, 1 base at V and 8 bases at J, with 9 bases in the middle. CDR3 loop: CASSLPGVGYTF. Written as DNA, the CDR3 is TGCGCCAGCAGCTTGCCAGGGGTAGGCTACACCTTC. Supplemented by reference TRBV5-1 and TRBJ1-2, the full variable domain reads KAGVTQTPRYLIKTRGQQVTLSCSPISGHRSVSWYQQTPGQGLQFLFEYFSETQRNKGNFPGRFSGRQFSNSRSEMNVSTLELGDSALYLCASSLPGVGYTFGSGTRLTVV.

This chain links TRBV28 with TRBJ1-5; 10 positions agree with TRBD1. CDR3 length: 15 amino acids. V was clipped by 6 bases and J by 2 bases; unmatched bases: 4. From germline, CDR1 is MDHEN and CDR2 SYDVKM. The CDR3 sequence is CASRRQGAGNQPQHF. DNA for the CDR3: TGTGCCAGCAGGAGACAGGGGGCTGGCAATCAGCCCCAGCATTTT.

The sample holds one count of this clone. The V and J genes are TRBV7-8 and TRBJ2-3; D is undetermined. Germline V gene data show CDR1 as SGHVS and CDR2 as FQNEAQ. This CDR3 comprises 16 residues. The ends were cut back, 0 bases at V and 2 bases at J, with 12 bases in the middle. The CDR3 sequence: CASSLAGGTATDTQYF. The CDR3 coding sequence is TGTGCCAGCAGCTTAGCAGGCGGAACCGCCACAGATACGCAGTATTTT.

This sequence joins TRBV19 and TRBJ1-1; no firm D call. The CDR3 consists of 14 residues. Germline CDR1 is LNHDA and CDR2 is SQIVND (reference sequence). The V gene lost 7 bases and the J gene lost 1 base, with 13 bases spanning the gap. This CDR3 is CASTSNRANTEAFF. The CDR3, as DNA: TGTGCCAGTACTTCCAATAGAGCGAACACTGAAGCTTTCTTT.

This chain uses TRBV11-2 with TRBJ2-7; TRBD2 matches at 7 bases. The CDR3 is made up of 16 amino acids. Germline V lookup: CDR1 SGHAT, CDR2 FQNNGV. J lost 2 bases, V lost 1 base, and 8 bases had no gene match. DNA of the CDR3: TGTGCCAGCAGCTTAGTAGGCCTAGCGGATCCCTACGAGCAGTACTTC. This sequence encodes CASSLVGLADPYEQYF.

CDR3: CASRLNEQFF. In nucleotides, the CDR3 is TGTGCCTCCAGACTGAATGAGCAGTTCTTC. The chain recombines TRBV30 with TRBJ2-1; D gene unclear. V was cut by 7 bases and J by 7 bases, with 8 bases left in between. The germline V gene encodes CDR1 GTSNPN and CDR2 SVGIG (reference sequence). The CDR3 runs to 10 residues.

The rearrangement joins TRBV19 to TRBJ2-3; D remains unclear. Germline assignment: CDR1 LNHDA and CDR2 SQIVND (reference sequence). The V and J ends lost 3 bases and 4 bases respectively, with 8 bases between them. This CDR3 region has 13 residues. The CDR3 spells CASSMIRADTQYF. DNA of the CDR3: TGTGCCAGTAGTATGATCCGGGCAGATACGCAGTATTTT.

This chain links TRBV2 with TRBJ1-1; D call uncertain. The CDR3 extends over 14 amino acids. The V gene lost 1 base and the J gene lost 2 bases, with 8 bases spanning the gap. Germline V gene data show CDR1 as SNHLY and CDR2 as FYNNEI. The CDR3 region is CASSEGAANTEAFF. DNA of the CDR3: TGTGCCAGCAGTGAAGGGGCAGCTAACACTGAAGCTTTCTTT. Supplemented by reference TRBV2 and TRBJ1-1, the full variable domain reads EPEVTQTPSHQVTQMGQEVILRCVPISNHLYFYWYRQILGQKVEFLVSFYNNEISEKSEIFDDQFSVERPDGSNFTLKIRSTKLEDSAMYFCASSEGAANTEAFFGQGTRLTVV.

The chain employs TRBV28 and TRBJ2-7; TRBD2 is a possible D gene (7 bases). There are 13 residues in the CDR3. V shed 6 bases and J shed 4 bases, with 13 bases lying between them. CDR1 MDHEN and CDR2 SYDVKM come from the germline V gene. CDR3 sequence (DNA): TGTGCCAGCAGCCCGGGGGGCAAGTACGAGCAGTACTTC. Translating gives CASSPGGKYEQYF.